This TCR beta chain derives from a study of monozygotic twins with inflammatory bowel disease. Study observations and caveats: IBD patients shared fewer clonotypes with others than healthy twins, especially with disease activity.

With regard to this clonotype: Its antigen is not identified.

Reprocessing the 5' RACE reads, TCRdb reports a single entry for every CDR3 protein and omits DNA. The table lists over 100,000 distinct CDR3 sequences. The CDR3 spans 15 residues. Germline V lookup: CDR1 DFQATT, CDR2 SNEGSKA (reference sequence). The sample taken for sequencing was blood. The origin of this receptor is a human donor with ulcerative colitis or Crohn's disease, or a healthy co-twin of an affected twin (not recorded which). The J gene is TRBJ1-5, the V gene TRBV20-1; TCRdb proposes TRBD1, but this gene call is untestable without DNA. CDR3 amino acids: CSANPRDRGYQPQHF.